This T cell receptor (beta chain) comes out of a study of Ad26.COV2.S vaccination and SARS-CoV-2 variants. V lost 1 base and J 7 bases, leaving 12 bases between the germline ends. Germline values: CDR1 SGHNT, CDR2 YYREEE (reference sequence). The CDR3 has 13 residues. Repertoires were generated with immunoSEQ multiplex PCR, while TCRdb's copy carries only in-frame clones and drops some. The data contain under 300,000 clones, roughly 85% of them singletons. The treatment: some 20 received Ad26.COV2.S at low or high dose, single or two shots; several received placebo; per-sample allocation not given. Sampling took place 63 days after the first vaccine or placebo injection.

The sequence was obtained from a person between 18 and 59 years old who received the Ad26.COV2.S COVID-19 vaccine or a placebo. The sequences come from peripheral blood, collected in a trial of Ad26.COV2.S vaccine versus placebo. V usage is TRBV5-4 and J usage is TRBJ2-7; possibly TRBD1 or TRBD2 for D (5 bases each). In DNA, the CDR3 is TGTGCCAGCAGCTTGTTTTTGGGACCAGAGCAGTACTTC. Translating gives CASSLFLGPEQYF.